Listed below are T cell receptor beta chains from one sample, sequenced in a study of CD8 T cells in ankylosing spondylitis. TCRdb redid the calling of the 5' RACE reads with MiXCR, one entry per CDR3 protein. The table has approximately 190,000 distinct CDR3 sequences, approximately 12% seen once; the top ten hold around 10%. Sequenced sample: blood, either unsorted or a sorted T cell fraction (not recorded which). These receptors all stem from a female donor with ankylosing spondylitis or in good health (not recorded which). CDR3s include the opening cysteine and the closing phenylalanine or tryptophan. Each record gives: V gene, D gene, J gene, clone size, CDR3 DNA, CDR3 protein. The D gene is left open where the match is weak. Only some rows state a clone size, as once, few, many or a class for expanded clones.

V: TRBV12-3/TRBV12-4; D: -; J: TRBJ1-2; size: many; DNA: TGTGCCAGCAGTCGCCAGGGACAAGCGGGGTATGGCTACACCTTC; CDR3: CASSRQGQAGYGYTF
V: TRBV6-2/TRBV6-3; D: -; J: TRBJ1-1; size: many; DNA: TGTGCCAGCACAACGCCTGACAGAACAACAATTTGGACTGAAGCTTTCTTT; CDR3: CASTTPDRTTIWTEAFF
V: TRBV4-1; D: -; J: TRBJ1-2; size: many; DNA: TGCGCCAGCAGCCAAGTGCCAGGGGAGGGTGGCTACACCTTC; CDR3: CASSQVPGEGGYTF
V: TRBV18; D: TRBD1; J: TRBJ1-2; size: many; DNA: TGTGCCAGCTCACCGGGTTTACAGGGGGATGGCTACACCTTC; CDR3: CASSPGLQGDGYTF
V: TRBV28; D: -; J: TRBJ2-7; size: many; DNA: TGTGCCAGCAGTTCTTCCTCCTACGAGCAGTACTTC; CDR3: CASSSSSYEQYF
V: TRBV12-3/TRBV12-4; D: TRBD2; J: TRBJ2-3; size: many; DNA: TGTGCCAGCAGTCCCCTAGCGGGAGGGCGTGCGGCAGATACGCAGTATTTT; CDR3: CASSPLAGGRAADTQYF
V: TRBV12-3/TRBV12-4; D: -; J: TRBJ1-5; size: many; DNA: TGTGCCACGCAGGAGGGCCGAGGTAGTCAGCCCCAGCATTTT; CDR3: CATQEGRGSQPQHF
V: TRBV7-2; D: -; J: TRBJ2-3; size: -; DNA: TGTGCCAGCAGTCCCGGAGGGGGGCGCACAGATACGCAGTATTTT; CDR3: CASSPGGGRTDTQYF
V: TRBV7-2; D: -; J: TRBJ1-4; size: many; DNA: TGTGCCAGCAGCTTAGGCGCAGGCTATAATGAAAAACTGTTTTTT; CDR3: CASSLGAGYNEKLFF
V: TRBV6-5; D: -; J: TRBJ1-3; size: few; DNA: TGTGCCAGCAGTTACAACGGGAACGGAAACACCATATATTTT; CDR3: CASSYNGNGNTIYF
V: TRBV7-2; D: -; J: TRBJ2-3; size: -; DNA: TGTGCCAGCAGCTTAACCGTCGCAGATACGCAGTATTTT; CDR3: CASSLTVADTQYF
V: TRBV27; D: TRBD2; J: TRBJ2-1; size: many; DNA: TGTGCCAGCAGTTTAAGACTAGCGGGAGGCCCCTCGGGCAATGAGCAGTTCTTC; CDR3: CASSLRLAGGPSGNEQFF
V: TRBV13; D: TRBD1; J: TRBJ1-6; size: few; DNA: TGTGCCAGCAGCTCTCCCCGGGACAGGGGGCTTTATGGGCCCCTCCACTTT; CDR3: CASSSPRDRGLYGPLHF
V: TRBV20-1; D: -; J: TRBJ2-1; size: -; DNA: TGCAGTGCTAGTTCGTTGGCGTCCAACTCCTACAATGAGCAGTTCTTC; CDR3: CSASSLASNSYNEQFF
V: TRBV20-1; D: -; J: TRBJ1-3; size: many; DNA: TGCAGTGCTAGCCCCGGGGCAGGGCTGAACACCATATATTTT; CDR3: CSASPGAGLNTIYF
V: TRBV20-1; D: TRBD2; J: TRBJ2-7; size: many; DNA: TGCAGTGCTAGAGACCACGGGGGGGCCCCTGGGAGCTCCTACGAGCAGTACTTC; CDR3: CSARDHGGAPGSSYEQYF
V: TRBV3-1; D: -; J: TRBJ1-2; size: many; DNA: TGTGCCAGCAGCCGGGGAGAGACTAACTATGGCTACACCTTC; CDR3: CASSRGETNYGYTF
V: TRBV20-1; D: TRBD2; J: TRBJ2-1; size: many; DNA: TGCAGTGCGCGGACTAGCCCAGGCAATGAGCAGTTCTTC; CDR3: CSARTSPGNEQFF
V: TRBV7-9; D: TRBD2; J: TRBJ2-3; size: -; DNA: TGTGCCAGCAGCGCCCGGCTAGCGGACGCAGATACGCAGTATTTT; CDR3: CASSARLADADTQYF
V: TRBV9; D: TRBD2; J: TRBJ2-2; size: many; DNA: TGTGCCAGCAGCGTAGCGTCCAGCGGGACGAACACCGGGGAGCTGTTTTTT; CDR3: CASSVASSGTNTGELFF
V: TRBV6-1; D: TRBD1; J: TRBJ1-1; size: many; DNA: TGTGCCAGCAGTGACCCGGGACAGGGGATGAACACTGAAGCTTTCTTT; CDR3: CASSDPGQGMNTEAFF
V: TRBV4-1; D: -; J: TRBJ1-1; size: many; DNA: TGCGCCAGCAGCCCCCCGGCGACAGCTGAAGCTTTCTTT; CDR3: CASSPPATAEAFF
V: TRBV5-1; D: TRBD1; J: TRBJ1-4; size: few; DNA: TGCGCCAGCAGCCGGACAGGGGGCAATGAAAAACTGTTTTTT; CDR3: CASSRTGGNEKLFF
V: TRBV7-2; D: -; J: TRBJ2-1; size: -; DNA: TGTGCCAGCAGCTTAGATAGCGGAGGTCCCTACAATGAGCAGTTCTTC; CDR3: CASSLDSGGPYNEQFF
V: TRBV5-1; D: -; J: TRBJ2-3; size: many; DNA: TGCGCCAGCAGAGATGGGGTTACGCAGTATTTT; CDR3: CASRDGVTQYF
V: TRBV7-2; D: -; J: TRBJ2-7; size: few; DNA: TGTGCCAGCAGCTTACCAAACAGACAGTACGAGCAGTACTTC; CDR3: CASSLPNRQYEQYF
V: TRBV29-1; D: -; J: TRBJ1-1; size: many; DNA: TGCAGCGTTGAGAGGGTCAAGAACACTGAAGCTTTCTTT; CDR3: CSVERVKNTEAFF
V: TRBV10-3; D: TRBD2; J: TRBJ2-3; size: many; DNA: TGTGCCACGTCCCCGGGGGGGGGGCATGCAGATACGCAGTATTTT; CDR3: CATSPGGGHADTQYF
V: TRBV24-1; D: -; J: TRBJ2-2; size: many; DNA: TGTGCCACCAGTGCGGAGAACACCGGGGAGCTGTTTTTT; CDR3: CATSAENTGELFF
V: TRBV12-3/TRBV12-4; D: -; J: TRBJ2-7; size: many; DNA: TGTGCCAGCAGTTTAGCGCCAGAAGGGTCCTACGAGCAGTACTTC; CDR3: CASSLAPEGSYEQYF
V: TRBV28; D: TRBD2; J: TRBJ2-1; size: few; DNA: TGTGCCAGCAGTTTGGGAAGCGGGAGGGGCTACTACAATGAGCAGTTCTTC; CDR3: CASSLGSGRGYYNEQFF
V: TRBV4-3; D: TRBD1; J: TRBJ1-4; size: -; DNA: TGCGCCAGCAGCCAGACTCGGACAGGCGCCAATGAAAAACTGTTTTTT; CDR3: CASSQTRTGANEKLFF
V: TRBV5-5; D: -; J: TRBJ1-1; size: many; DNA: TGTGCCAGCGTAAGAGCCGGGACACCCAACACTGAAGCTTTCTTT; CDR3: CASVRAGTPNTEAFF
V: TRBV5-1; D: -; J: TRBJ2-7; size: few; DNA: TGCGCCAGCAGTGTACTAGGGGGTAGCGACGAGCAGTACTTC; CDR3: CASSVLGGSDEQYF
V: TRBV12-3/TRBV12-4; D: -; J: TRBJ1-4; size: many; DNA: TGTGCCAGCAGGCTGGACGGGAGTAATGAAAAACTGTTTTTT; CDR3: CASRLDGSNEKLFF
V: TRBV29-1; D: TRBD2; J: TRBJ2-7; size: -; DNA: TGCAGCGTTGACGATAGGCGGGAGGGCCGATACGAGCAGTACTTC; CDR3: CSVDDRREGRYEQYF